This TCR beta chain appears in the sequencing data of a study of beta chain features in type 1 diabetes. Every bit of the isolated RNA underwent reverse transcription, so sequencing read expressed TCRB transcripts. Profiling relied on immunoSEQ multiplex PCR, and the TCRdb table lists in-frame clones only, not all of them. The table records 240,000 or so clones, around 68% of them present only once. V shed 6 bases and J shed 6 bases, with 12 bases lying between them. The CDR3 spans 13 residues. Germline V CDR1 and CDR2: SGHTA, FQGNSA. This clone has only a few counts. What was sequenced was naive CD4+ T cells from blood. This TCR was sampled from a young man in good health. This chain connects TRBV7-2 to TRBJ2-1; D is uncertain. In nucleotides, the CDR3 is TGTGCCAGCAGAACTATGATGGGCAATGAGCAGTTCTTC. The encoded protein is CASRTMMGNEQFF. The entire variable domain, with the rest obtained from reference TRBV7-2 and TRBJ2-1, is as follows: GAGVSQSPSNKVTEKGKDVELRCDPISGHTALYWYRQSLGQGLEFLIYFQGNSAPDKSGLPSDRFSAERTGGSVSTLTIQRTQQEDSAVYLCASRTMMGNEQFFGPGTRLTVL.